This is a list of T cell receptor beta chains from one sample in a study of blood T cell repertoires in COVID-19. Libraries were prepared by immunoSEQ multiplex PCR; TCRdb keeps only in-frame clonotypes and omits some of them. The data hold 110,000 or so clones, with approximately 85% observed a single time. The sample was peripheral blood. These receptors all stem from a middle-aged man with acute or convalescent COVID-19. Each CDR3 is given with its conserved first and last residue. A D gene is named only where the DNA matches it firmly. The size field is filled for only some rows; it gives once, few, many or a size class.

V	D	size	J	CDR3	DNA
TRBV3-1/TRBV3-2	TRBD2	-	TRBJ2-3	CASSQPYTSGGTDTQYF	TGTGCCAGCAGCCAGCCATACACTAGCGGGGGCACAGATACGCAGTATTTT
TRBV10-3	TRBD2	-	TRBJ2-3	CAIRSGTSGGQFTDTQYF	TGTGCCATCAGATCCGGGACTAGCGGGGGGCAGTTCACAGATACGCAGTATTTT
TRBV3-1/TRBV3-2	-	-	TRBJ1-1	CASSRSEGYTEAFF	TGTGCCAGCAGCCGTTCTGAGGGATACACTGAAGCTTTCTTT
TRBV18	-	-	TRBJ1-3	CASSTGRGSGNTIYF	TGTGCCAGCTCAACCGGACGGGGCTCTGGAAACACCATATATTTT
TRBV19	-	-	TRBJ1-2	CASKETGLEGYTF	TGTGCCAGTAAGGAAACGGGGTTGGAGGGCTACACCTTC
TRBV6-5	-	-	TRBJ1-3	CAGRIGNTIYF	TGTGCCGGCCGAATTGGAAACACCATATATTTT
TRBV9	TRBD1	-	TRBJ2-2	CASSVARTGSTGELFF	TGTGCCAGCAGCGTAGCCAGGACAGGGAGTACCGGGGAGCTGTTTTTT
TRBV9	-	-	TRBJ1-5	CASSVGWATNQPQHF	TGTGCCAGCAGCGTAGGATGGGCGACCAATCAGCCCCAGCATTTT
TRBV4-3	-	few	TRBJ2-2	CASSQERVSNTGELFF	TGCGCCAGCAGCCAAGAACGCGTGTCGAACACCGGGGAGCTGTTTTTT
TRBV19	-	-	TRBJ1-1	CASSLQDRGKAFF	TGTGCCAGTAGTCTACAGGATCGAGGAAAAGCTTTCTTT
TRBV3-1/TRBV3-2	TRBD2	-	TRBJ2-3	CASSLLAGGLVDTQYF	TGTGCCAGCAGCCTCTTAGCGGGGGGGCTCGTAGATACGCAGTATTTT
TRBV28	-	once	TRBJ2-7	CASSFEAYEQYF	TGTGCCAGCAGCTTCGAGGCCTACGAGCAGTACTTC
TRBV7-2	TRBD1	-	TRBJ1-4	CASSPFGRTGENLRLFF	TGTGCCAGCAGCCCCTTCGGTCGCACAGGGGAGAATCTTAGGCTGTTTTTT
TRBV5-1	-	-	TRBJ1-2	CASSPDINYGYTF	TGCGCCAGCAGCCCTGACATTAACTATGGCTACACCTTC
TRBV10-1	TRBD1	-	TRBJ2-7	CASSGGTGAYEQYF	TGCGCCAGCAGTGGCGGGACAGGGGCCTACGAGCAGTACTTC
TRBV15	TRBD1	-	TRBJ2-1	CATSSGTGASNEQFF	TGTGCCACCAGTTCCGGGACAGGGGCCTCCAATGAGCAGTTCTTC
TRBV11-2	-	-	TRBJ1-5	CASSLDPNTDGGPNQPQHF	TGTGCCAGCAGCTTAGACCCCAACACCGACGGAGGGCCCAATCAGCCCCAGCATTTT
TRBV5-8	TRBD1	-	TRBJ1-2	CASSGRQGAGYTF	TGTGCCAGCAGCGGGAGACAGGGAGCTGGCTACACCTTC
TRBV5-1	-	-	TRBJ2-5	CASSDSGTWETQYF	TGCGCCAGCAGCGATAGTGGGACATGGGAGACCCAGTACTTC
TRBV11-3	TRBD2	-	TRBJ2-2	CASSLDTGLVGRTGELFF	TGTGCCAGCAGCTTAGATACAGGACTAGTCGGCCGAACCGGGGAGCTGTTTTTT